The rows below give T cell receptor beta chains drawn from one sample of a study of PD-L1 blockade in urothelial cancer. Profiling relied on immunoSEQ multiplex PCR, and the TCRdb table lists in-frame clones only, not all of them. This table has roughly 120,000 clones, around 89% appearing once. This sample comprised PBMCs, obtained around atezolizumab (anti-PD-L1) treatment. The receptor source for this set is a man between 60 and 75 years old with urothelial cancer. The CDR3 runs from the conserved cysteine through the conserved F or W. The D gene is left open where the match is weak. Clone size is stated in some rows and not others, as once, few, many or a class when expanded.

>TRBV7-2|.|.|15|TRBJ2-1
CASSAEGVYNNEQFF
TGTGCCAGCAGCGCAGAGGGGGTCTACAACAATGAGCAGTTCTTC
>TRBV5-1|TRBD1|few|15|TRBJ1-1
CASSQGDREDTEAFF
TGCGCCAGCAGCCAAGGGGACAGGGAGGACACTGAAGCTTTCTTT
>TRBV4-1|TRBD2|.|15|TRBJ2-3
CASSPAGDGTDTQYF
TGCGCCAGCAGCCCCGCGGGGGATGGCACAGATACGCAGTATTTT
>TRBV14|TRBD1|.|16|TRBJ2-7
CASSHDQGQASYEQYF
TGTGCCAGCAGCCATGACCAGGGACAGGCGTCCTACGAGCAGTACTTC
>TRBV7-9|.|.|14|TRBJ1-1
CASSLSRGPTEAFF
TGTGCCAGCAGCTTATCGCGGGGGCCAACTGAAGCTTTCTTT
>TRBV7-2|TRBD2|.|14|TRBJ2-7
CASSLGRATYEQYF
TGTGCCAGCAGCTTGGGGAGGGCCACGTACGAGCAGTACTTC
>TRBV7-8|TRBD2|.|15|TRBJ2-1
CASNRIKRENNEQFF
TGTGCCAGCAACCGTATCAAGCGGGAGAACAATGAGCAGTTCTTC
>TRBV19|TRBD1|once|13|TRBJ2-5
CASGTTGVETQYF
TGTGCCAGCGGAACTACAGGGGTCGAGACCCAGTACTTC
>TRBV11-2|.|.|13|TRBJ2-7
CASSLDRSHEQYF
TGTGCCAGCAGCTTAGACCGAAGCCACGAGCAGTACTTC
>TRBV18|TRBD2|few|16|TRBJ2-1
CASSPDQRGLGNEQFF
TGTGCCAGCTCACCTGACCAGCGGGGGCTTGGGAATGAGCAGTTCTTC
>TRBV15|TRBD1|.|12|TRBJ2-7
CATGDRAYEQYF
TGTGCCACCGGGGACAGGGCCTACGAGCAGTACTTC